The rows below give T cell receptor beta chains drawn from one sample of a study of T cells after yellow fever vaccination. Each CDR3 protein gets one entry after TCRdb re-called the 5' RACE reads with MiXCR. Of 46,000 or so distinct CDR3 sequences in the sample, 5% to 8% were seen once. The sequenced sample was PBMCs, either bulk or a sorted T-cell subset (CD4+, CD8+, memory, or dextramer-sorted; not recorded which), obtained 45 days after the yellow fever booster vaccination. These receptors were collected from a man aged 30-40 years who received the YFV17D yellow fever vaccine. CDR3s include the opening cysteine and the closing phenylalanine or tryptophan. The order of the fields is clone size, J gene, V gene, D gene, CDR3 protein, CDR3 DNA. A D gene is named only where the DNA matches it firmly. Size is stated for part of the rows, as once, few or many counts, or as a class when the clone is expanded.

few,TRBJ1-4,TRBV7-2,-,CASSPDPNSAEKLFF,TGTGCCAGCAGCCCCGACCCGAATTCCGCGGAAAAACTGTTTTTT
many,TRBJ1-1,TRBV20-1,-,CSARDLKTNTEAFF,TGCAGTGCTAGAGATCTTAAGACGAACACTGAAGCTTTCTTT
many,TRBJ1-5,TRBV9,-,CASSVAGSGQPQHF,TGTGCCAGCAGCGTAGCGGGGTCGGGGCAGCCCCAGCATTTT
many,TRBJ2-7,TRBV7-9,-,CASSLGGGEQYF,TGTGCCAGCAGCTTAGGGGGCGGCGAGCAGTACTTC
-,TRBJ2-5,TRBV10-3,TRBD2,CAISEIAGGQETQYF,TGTGCCATCAGTGAAATAGCGGGAGGCCAAGAGACCCAGTACTTC
-,TRBJ2-3,TRBV7-2,TRBD2,CASSPGLAGGNTDTQYF,TGTGCCAGCAGCCCAGGACTAGCGGGAGGGAACACAGATACGCAGTATTTT
many,TRBJ2-7,TRBV10-2,TRBD2,CASSVGPSGSYEQYF,TGCGCCAGCAGTGTCGGGCCTAGCGGGTCCTACGAGCAGTACTTC
few,TRBJ2-7,TRBV6-1,TRBD2,CASSPRTPGGAGGRIEQYF,TGTGCCAGCAGCCCCCGGACCCCCGGTGGTGCGGGAGGGAGGATCGAGCAGTACTTC
-,TRBJ1-4,TRBV7-2,-,CASSLEGIEKLFF,TGTGCCAGCAGCTTAGAAGGAATTGAAAAACTGTTTTTT
few,TRBJ2-1,TRBV7-2,-,CASSLGDTYNEQFF,TGTGCCAGCAGCTTGGGGGACACTTACAATGAGCAGTTCTTC
many,TRBJ2-7,TRBV27,-,CASSSTYEQYF,TGTGCCAGCAGTTCAACCTACGAGCAGTACTTC
many,TRBJ1-1,TRBV11-2,-,CASSLDRSFTGTSAFF,TGTGCCAGCAGCTTAGACCGGAGCTTTACCGGGACTTCAGCTTTCTTT
many,TRBJ2-2,TRBV20-1,-,CSARGGTGELFF,TGCAGTGCTAGAGGAGGGACCGGGGAGCTGTTTTTT
few,TRBJ2-1,TRBV24-1,-,CATSDATNPGGQFF,TGTGCCACCAGTGATGCAACGAACCCTGGGGGGCAGTTCTTC
-,TRBJ2-7,TRBV30,-,CAWSVRTARESSYEQYF,TGTGCCTGGAGTGTAAGGACCGCGAGGGAGTCTAGCTACGAGCAGTACTTC
few,TRBJ1-5,TRBV21-1,-,CASSKTRGQPQHF,TGTGCCAGCAGCAAGACCAGAGGTCAGCCCCAGCATTTT
many,TRBJ2-3,TRBV4-2,-,CASSQEPTATQYF,TGTGCCAGCAGCCAAGAACCGACCGCGACGCAGTATTTT